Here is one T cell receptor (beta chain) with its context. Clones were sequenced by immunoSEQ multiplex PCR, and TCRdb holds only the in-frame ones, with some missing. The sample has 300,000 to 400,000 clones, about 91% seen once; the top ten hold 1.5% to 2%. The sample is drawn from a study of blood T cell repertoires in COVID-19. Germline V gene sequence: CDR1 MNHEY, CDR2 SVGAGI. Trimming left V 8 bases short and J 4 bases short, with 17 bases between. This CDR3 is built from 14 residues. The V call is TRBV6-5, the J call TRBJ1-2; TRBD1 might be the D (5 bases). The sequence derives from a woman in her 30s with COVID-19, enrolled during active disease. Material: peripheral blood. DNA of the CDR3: TGTGCCAGCCAGATGAACCAGGGTGCCTATGGCTACACCTTC. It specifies CASQMNQGAYGYTF.